This TCR beta chain is from a study of metastatic and nonmetastatic thyroid tumors. No patient had received any treatment before thyroid surgery. TCRdb re-processed the PCR reads through MiXCR. The sample contains about 15,000 clones, about 25% of which appear only once. This clone was detected ten times or more. This CDR3 comprises 15 residues. The germline CDR1 and CDR2 sequences are DFQATT and SNEGSKA (reference sequence). The ends lost 3 bases at V and 0 bases at J; junction bases unmatched: 7. This clonotype originated in a female donor with papillary thyroid cancer or a benign thyroid nodule (not recorded which). Some clones in this sample may be carry-over from other donors' samples. The chain links TRBV20-1 to TRBJ2-5, with 7 nucleotides matching TRBD1. Sequencing was done on a sample of adjacent normal tissue. CDR3 sequence: CSASGQGVDQETQYF. The CDR3 DNA is TGCAGTGCTAGTGGGCAGGGGGTGGACCAAGAGACCCAGTACTTC.